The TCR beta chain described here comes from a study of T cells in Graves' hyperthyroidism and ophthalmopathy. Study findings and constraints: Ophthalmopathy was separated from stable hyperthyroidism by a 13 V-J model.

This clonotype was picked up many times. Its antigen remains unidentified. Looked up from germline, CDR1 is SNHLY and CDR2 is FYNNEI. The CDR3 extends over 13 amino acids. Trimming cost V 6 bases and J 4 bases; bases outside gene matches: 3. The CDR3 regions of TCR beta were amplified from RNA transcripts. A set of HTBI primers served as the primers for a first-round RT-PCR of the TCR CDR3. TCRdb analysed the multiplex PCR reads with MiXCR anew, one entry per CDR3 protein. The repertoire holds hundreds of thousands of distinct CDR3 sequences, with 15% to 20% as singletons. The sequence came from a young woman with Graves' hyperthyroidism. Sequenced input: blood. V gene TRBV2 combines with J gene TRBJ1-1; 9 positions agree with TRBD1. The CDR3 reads CASRRQGVTEAFF. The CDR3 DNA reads TGTGCCAGCAGGCGACAGGGGGTCACTGAAGCTTTCTTT.